This T cell receptor (beta chain) came from a study of identical twins. With template switching, a universal primer site was added, and the cDNA carried unique molecular identifiers. TCRdb reprocessed the 5' RACE reads via MiXCR and lists one record per CDR3 protein. Of approximately 680,000 distinct CDR3 sequences listed, 7.1% were seen once; the top ten hold 1.6%. Germline CDR1 and CDR2: SGHVS and FNYEAQ. J gave up 4 bases and V 1 base, and 2 bases lay outside the gene matches. The CDR3 is made up of 14 amino acids. This clonotype was seen ten or more times. Antigen unknown. Overall study findings and caveats: Less excess twin sharing appeared in beta out-of-frame sequences. In cord blood, abundant beta clonotypes had fewer insertions; memory showed no trend.

Every one of the donors was a healthy Caucasian. These same data were also listed under a study on yellow fever vaccine responses in identical twins.

The sample comprised PBMCs. This sequence joins TRBV7-6 and TRBJ2-7; 9 bases are shared with TRBD2. The clonotype was recovered from a woman between 18 and 30 years old in good health. The CDR3 nucleotides read TGTGCCAGCAGCTTAGGTAGCGGGGGTTACGAGCAGTACTTC. Encoded protein: CASSLGSGGYEQYF.